This T cell receptor beta chain came from a study of T cell responses to AZD1222 COVID-19 vaccine. Some clones are missing from TCRdb's copy, which holds only in-frame ones; the method was immunoSEQ multiplex PCR. The sample carries approximately 42,000 clones, around 88% recorded once. This CDR3 spans 11 amino acids. CDR1 and CDR2 (germline): LNHDA, SQIVND (reference sequence). Trimming took off 3 bases at V and 4 bases at J, with 3 bases between the two ends. With respect to this clone: The antigen remains undetermined.

Study outcomes and limitations: Just a handful of AZD1222 recipients tested seropositive at baseline.

This TCR was recovered from an adult who received the AZD1222 COVID-19 vaccine. The rearrangement links TRBV19 to TRBJ1-1, with no clear D. The starting material was peripheral blood, obtained 28 days after the second AZD1222 dose. The CDR3 region is CASSMSTEAFF. The CDR3 coding sequence is TGTGCCAGTAGTATGAGCACTGAAGCTTTCTTT.